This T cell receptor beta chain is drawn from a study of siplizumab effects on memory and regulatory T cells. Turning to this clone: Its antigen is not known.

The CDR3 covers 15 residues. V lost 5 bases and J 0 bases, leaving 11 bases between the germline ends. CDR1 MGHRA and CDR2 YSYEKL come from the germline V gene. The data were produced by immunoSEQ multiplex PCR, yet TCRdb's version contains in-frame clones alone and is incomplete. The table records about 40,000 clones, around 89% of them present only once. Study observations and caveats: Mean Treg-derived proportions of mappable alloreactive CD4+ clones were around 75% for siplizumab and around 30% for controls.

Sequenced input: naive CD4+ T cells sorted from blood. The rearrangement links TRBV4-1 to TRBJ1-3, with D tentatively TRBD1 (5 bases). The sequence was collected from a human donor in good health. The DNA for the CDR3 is TGCGCCAGCAGCTCAGGGCCGGTCTCTGGAAACACCATATATTTT. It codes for CASSSGPVSGNTIYF.